Shown below are 5 T cell receptor beta chains from a single sample sequenced in a study of T cell repertoires in cytomegalovirus infection. Their cognate antigens are unknown. TCRdb itself ran the reads through MiXCR, one entry per CDR3 protein. The table has about 890,000 distinct CDR3 sequences, roughly 30% seen once. The sequenced sample was cultured CD8+ T cells from PBMCs, obtained from culture after CMV antigen stimulation. These receptors were collected from a human donor in good health (CMV status not recorded). Some clones in this sample may be carry-over from other donors' samples.

The rearrangement links TRBV2 to TRBJ2-1; a possible D gene is TRBD2 (7 bases). With 2 bases removed from V and 7 bases from J, the gap between germline ends came to 15 bases. Germline lookup yields CDR1 SNHLY and CDR2 FYNNEI. The CDR3 spans 15 residues. Here the CDR3 reads CASSERGGAVNEQFF. For the CDR3, the DNA is TGTGCCAGCAGTGAACGTGGGGGGGCCGTAAATGAGCAGTTCTTC.

This clonotype showed up just a few times. The chain joins TRBV6-5 to TRBJ2-5; 8 bases align to TRBD2. Germline trimming cut 2 bases from V and 4 bases from J; bases unmatched to any gene: 9. Per germline, CDR1 MNHEY and CDR2 SVGAGI. This CDR3 is 16 amino acids long. CDR3 sequence (DNA): TGTGCCAGCAGTTACGGTAGCGGGGAGGGTGGAGAGACCCAGTACTTC. Protein: CASSYGSGEGGETQYF.

The chain employs TRBV28 and TRBJ2-7, with D possibly being TRBD2 (5 bases). CDR1 and CDR2 (germline): MDHEN, SYDVKM. This CDR3 has 15 residues. The CDR3, as DNA: TGTGCCAGCAGCCTGGCAGGTGGACTCTCCTACAAGCAGTACGTC. Translated: CASSLAGGLSYKQYV.

On this clonotype: This could be a read error, since a much larger clone is one nucleotide away. The J gene is TRBJ2-1, the V gene TRBV7-2; D unclear. This CDR3 region has 12 residues. Between the trimmed V and J ends, which lost 3 bases and 8 bases, there was a span of 8 bases. Germline-derived CDR1 and CDR2 are SGHTA and FQGNSA. In DNA form, the CDR3 reads TGTGCCAGCAGCTTTGAGTGGGATGAGCAGTTCTTC. This codes for CASSFEWDEQFF.

In its sample, this clonotype was seen many times. The gene calls are TRBV7-6 and TRBJ2-5; D remains unclear. The CDR3 runs 12 residues. Germline values: CDR1 SGHVS, CDR2 FNYEAQ. Trimming cost V 2 bases and J 3 bases, with 4 bases left between them. CDR3 in amino acids: CASSLLKETQYF. For the CDR3, the DNA is TGTGCCAGCAGCTTATTGAAAGAGACCCAGTACTTC. The entire variable domain, with the rest obtained from reference TRBV7-6 and TRBJ2-5, is as follows: GAGVSQSPRYKVTKRGQDVALRCDPISGHVSLYWYRQALGQGPEFLTYFNYEAQQDKSGLPNDRFSAERPEGSISTLTIQRTEQRDSAMYRCASSLLKETQYFGPGTRLLVL.